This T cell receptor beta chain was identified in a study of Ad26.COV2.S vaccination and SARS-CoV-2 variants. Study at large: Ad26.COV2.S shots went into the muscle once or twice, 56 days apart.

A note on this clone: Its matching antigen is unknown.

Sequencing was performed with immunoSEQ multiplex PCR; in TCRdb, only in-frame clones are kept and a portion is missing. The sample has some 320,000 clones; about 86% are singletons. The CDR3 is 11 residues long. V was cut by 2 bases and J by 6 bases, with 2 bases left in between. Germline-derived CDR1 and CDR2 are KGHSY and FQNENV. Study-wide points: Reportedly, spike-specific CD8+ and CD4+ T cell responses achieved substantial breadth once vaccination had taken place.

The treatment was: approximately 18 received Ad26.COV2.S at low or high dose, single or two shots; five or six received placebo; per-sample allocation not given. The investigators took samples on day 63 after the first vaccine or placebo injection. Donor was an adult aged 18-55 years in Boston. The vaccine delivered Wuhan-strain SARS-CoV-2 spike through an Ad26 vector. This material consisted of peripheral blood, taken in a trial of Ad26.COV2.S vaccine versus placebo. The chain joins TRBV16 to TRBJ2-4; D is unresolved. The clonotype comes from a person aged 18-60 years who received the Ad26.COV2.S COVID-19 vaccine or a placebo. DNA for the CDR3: TGTGCCAGCAGCCAAACAAACATTCAGTACTTC. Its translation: CASSQTNIQYF. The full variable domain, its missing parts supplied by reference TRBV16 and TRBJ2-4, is GEEVAQTPKHLVRGEGQKAKLYCAPIKGHSYVFWYQQVLKNEFKFLISFQNENVFDETGMPKERFSAKCLPNSPCSLEIQATKLEDSAVYFCASSQTNIQYFGAGTRLSVL.